The entry below describes one T cell receptor (beta chain). Time point noted: pretreatment peripheral blood. The length of the CDR3 is 17 residues. The germline gives CDR1 SGHRS, CDR2 YFSETQ. V lost 3 bases to trimming and J lost 0 bases, with 13 bases between them. The data originate from a study of PD-L1 blockade in urothelial cancer. The protocol was immunoSEQ multiplex PCR, while the TCRdb copy is restricted to in-frame clones and leaves out a portion. The sample lists roughly 130,000 clones; roughly 83% were seen once. Here the sequenced sample was PBMCs, taken around atezolizumab (anti-PD-L1) treatment. The receptor's source is a man in his fifties or sixties with urothelial cancer. The chain couples TRBV5-1 to TRBJ2-6; possibly TRBD1 for D (6 bases). CDR3 bases: TGCGCCAGCAGCTCCCCCGGGACAATCTCTGGGGCCAACGTCCTGACTTTC. Translation gives CASSSPGTISGANVLTF.